Listed below are T cell receptor beta chains from one sample, sequenced in a study of siplizumab effects on memory and regulatory T cells. Only in-frame clones appear in the TCRdb table, and some are missing; sequencing was by immunoSEQ multiplex PCR. The sample includes more than 90,000 clones, about 90% of them seen just once. Sequenced sample: non-Treg CD4+ T cells sorted from blood. The receptor set was obtained from a human donor in good health. The CDR3 runs from the conserved cysteine through the conserved F or W. Each record gives: J gene, D gene, clone size, V gene, CDR3 protein, CDR3 DNA. D genes are given only for firm matches. Expanded clones get a size class; other rows say once, few or many, or leave the size out.

TRBJ2-3	-	-	TRBV6-5	CASSSTGSTDTQYF	TGTGCCAGCAGTTCAACAGGAAGCACAGATACGCAGTATTTT
TRBJ1-4	-	-	TRBV4-1	CASSQSGLGTNEKLFF	TGCGCCAGCAGCCAATCAGGGTTAGGAACTAATGAAAAACTGTTTTTT
TRBJ1-6	-	once	TRBV5-6	CASSTGLINSPLHF	TGTGCCAGCAGCACGGGACTGATAAATTCACCCCTCCACTTT
TRBJ2-3	TRBD2	once	TRBV5-1	CASSLRREASSTDTQYF	TGCGCCAGCAGCTTGCGGCGGGAGGCCTCTAGCACAGATACGCAGTATTTT
TRBJ1-3	-	-	TRBV6-1	CASRPIWEENTIYF	TGTGCCAGCAGGCCTATATGGGAAGAAAACACCATATATTTT
TRBJ2-1	-	-	TRBV4-1	CASSQGGGAYYNEQFF	TGCGCCAGCAGCCAAGGGGGAGGTGCCTACTACAATGAGCAGTTCTTC
TRBJ2-2	-	-	TRBV6-5	CASSRTLRGTGELFF	TGTGCCAGCAGTCGGACACTGCGTGGCACCGGGGAGCTGTTTTTT
TRBJ2-7	-	-	TRBV4-2	CASSQARPKQLGSYEQYF	TGTGCCAGCAGCCAAGCCCGACCCAAACAGCTAGGTTCCTACGAGCAGTACTTC
TRBJ2-1	TRBD2	-	TRBV7-3	CASSLVPLAGGNYNEQFF	TGTGCCAGCAGCTTAGTCCCCCTAGCGGGAGGTAACTACAATGAGCAGTTCTTC
TRBJ2-2	TRBD2	-	TRBV6-4	CASSDRAGGHTGELFF	TGTGCCAGCAGTGATAGGGCGGGAGGACATACCGGGGAGCTGTTTTTT
TRBJ2-3	TRBD2	-	TRBV10-1	CASSDRLAGVADTQYF	TGCGCCAGCAGTGATCGACTAGCGGGAGTTGCAGATACGCAGTATTTT
TRBJ2-3	TRBD2	-	TRBV4-2	CASSIAGDGGDTQYF	TGTGCCAGCAGCATAGCGGGAGACGGGGGAGATACGCAGTATTTT
TRBJ2-2	-	once	TRBV2	CARSSRGINTGELFF	TGTGCCAGAAGTAGTAGGGGGATTAACACCGGGGAGCTGTTTTTT
TRBJ2-7	-	-	TRBV5-4	CASSTGARSYEQYF	TGTGCCAGCAGCACGGGGGCCCGCTCCTACGAGCAGTACTTC
TRBJ2-2	TRBD1	-	TRBV5-1	CASSSGQGNTGELFF	TGCGCCAGCAGCTCGGGACAGGGGAACACCGGGGAGCTGTTTTTT
TRBJ1-1	-	-	TRBV7-9	CASSLTVGNTEAFF	TGTGCCAGCAGCCTGACAGTTGGCAACACTGAAGCTTTCTTT
TRBJ2-7	-	once	TRBV5-5	CASSQDRRGTEPYEQYF	TGTGCCAGCAGCCAAGATCGCCGAGGGACCGAACCCTACGAGCAGTACTTC
TRBJ1-4	-	-	TRBV9	CASSVGSLSAVEKLFF	TGTGCCAGCAGCGTAGGTTCTCTGTCGGCAGTTGAAAAACTGTTTTTT
TRBJ1-4	-	-	TRBV7-9	CASSPGGGVEKLFF	TGTGCCAGCAGCCCAGGAGGAGGGGTTGAAAAACTGTTTTTT
TRBJ2-3	TRBD1	-	TRBV6-5	CASSYRGLSDTQYF	TGTGCCAGCAGTTACAGGGGGCTGTCAGATACGCAGTATTTT
TRBJ1-2	-	few	TRBV27	CASSLSKANYGYTF	TGTGCCAGCAGTTTATCAAAAGCTAACTATGGCTACACCTTC
TRBJ1-1	TRBD1	-	TRBV5-4	CASSLTRGQYTEAFF	TGTGCCAGCAGCTTGACCAGGGGGCAGTACACTGAAGCTTTCTTT
TRBJ2-2	-	-	TRBV21-1	CASSKEDSNTGELFF	TGTGCCAGCAGCAAGGAGGACTCTAACACCGGGGAGCTGTTTTTT
TRBJ1-1	-	once	TRBV4-2	CASSQLTGGERMNTEAFF	TGTGCCAGCAGCCAACTAACGGGAGGGGAGCGCATGAACACTGAAGCTTTCTTT
TRBJ2-7	-	-	TRBV14	CASDVGDSYEQYF	TGTGCCAGCGACGTGGGGGACTCCTACGAGCAGTACTTC
TRBJ2-4	TRBD2	-	TRBV5-4	CASSSKLAGVGIQYF	TGTGCCAGCAGCTCAAAACTAGCGGGAGTTGGCATTCAGTACTTC
TRBJ1-3	-	-	TRBV6-5	CASTRDGRGDTIYF	TGTGCCAGCACCCGGGACGGGCGAGGAGACACCATATATTTT
TRBJ2-7	TRBD1	-	TRBV30	CAWDSGQGAWEQYF	TGTGCCTGGGACTCGGGACAGGGGGCGTGGGAGCAGTACTTC
TRBJ2-7	-	-	TRBV28	CASSQSGPREQYF	TGTGCCAGCAGTCAGTCGGGACCGAGGGAGCAGTACTTC
TRBJ1-5	-	-	TRBV15	CATSREGPGANQPQHF	TGTGCCACCAGCAGAGAGGGCCCGGGAGCAAATCAGCCCCAGCATTTT
TRBJ1-1	-	-	TRBV5-6	CASSLAGRNAEAFF	TGTGCCAGCAGCTTGGCCGGCAGAAACGCTGAAGCTTTCTTT
TRBJ2-3	-	once	TRBV6-5	CASSYSGLSTDTQYF	TGTGCCAGCAGTTACTCTGGTCTTAGCACAGATACGCAGTATTTT
TRBJ2-5	-	-	TRBV9	CASSVVGAAGETQYF	TGTGCCAGCAGCGTAGTTGGCGCCGCGGGGGAGACCCAGTACTTC
TRBJ2-3	-	-	TRBV9	CASSVGVQGSTDTQYF	TGTGCCAGCAGCGTAGGGGTACAGGGCTCCACAGATACGCAGTATTTT
TRBJ2-1	TRBD2	-	TRBV11-2	CASSFTGGLEFF	TGTGCCAGCAGCTTTACGGGAGGCCTCGAGTTCTTC
TRBJ1-5	-	-	TRBV15	CATSRDSRQPREKPQHF	TGTGCCACCAGCAGAGATTCTCGACAGCCTAGGGAGAAGCCCCAGCATTTT
TRBJ1-1	-	-	TRBV5-4	CASSRGGNGDTEAFF	TGTGCCAGCAGCCGCGGGGGAAACGGGGACACTGAAGCTTTCTTT
TRBJ1-6	-	-	TRBV27	CASSLFSNRVDSPLHF	TGTGCCAGCAGTTTATTCTCTAACAGGGTTGATTCACCCCTCCACTTT
TRBJ2-1	TRBD2	-	TRBV15	CATSRDASGHYNEQFF	TGTGCCACCAGCAGAGATGCTAGCGGGCATTACAATGAGCAGTTCTTC
TRBJ2-7	TRBD2	-	TRBV10-1	CASSEASGMMYEQYF	TGCGCCAGCAGTGAGGCTAGCGGGATGATGTACGAGCAGTACTTC
TRBJ2-6	-	-	TRBV9	CASSPRLNGANVLTF	TGTGCCAGCAGCCCTCGGCTCAATGGGGCCAACGTCCTGACTTTC
TRBJ1-2	-	-	TRBV4-2	CASSHSREGFYGYTF	TGTGCCAGCAGCCACTCTCGGGAGGGTTTCTATGGCTACACCTTC
TRBJ2-2	-	-	TRBV30	CAWSVLRGNTGELFF	TGTGCCTGGAGTGTACTTAGGGGGAACACCGGGGAGCTGTTTTTT
TRBJ1-5	-	-	TRBV30	CAWSVRRLGQPQHF	TGTGCCTGGAGTGTACGCAGGTTGGGTCAGCCCCAGCATTTT
TRBJ2-5	-	-	TRBV19	CASSLRTLGETQYF	TGTGCCAGTAGTCTCCGGACCTTGGGGGAGACCCAGTACTTC
TRBJ1-2	TRBD1	-	TRBV7-2	CASSFKGPTGEGYTF	TGTGCCAGCAGCTTCAAAGGGCCGACAGGGGAAGGCTACACCTTC
TRBJ1-2	TRBD1	-	TRBV5-6	CAGSPIAGTGRGGYTF	TGTGCCGGCAGCCCGATTGCCGGGACAGGGAGGGGAGGCTACACCTTC
TRBJ2-3	TRBD1	-	TRBV6-1	CASVTGGTDTQYF	TGTGCCAGCGTAACAGGGGGGACAGATACGCAGTATTTT
TRBJ2-1	-	-	TRBV7-2	CASSSPIGTGAYNEQFF	TGTGCCAGCAGCTCGCCAATTGGTACGGGGGCCTACAATGAGCAGTTCTTC
TRBJ1-3	-	once	TRBV25-1	CASSRGTVLSGNTIYF	TGTGCCAGCAGTCGTGGAACGGTGCTCTCTGGAAACACCATATATTTT
TRBJ1-5	-	-	TRBV6-5	CASSYQGLGNQPQHF	TGTGCCAGCAGTTACCAGGGCTTGGGCAATCAGCCCCAGCATTTT
TRBJ1-1	-	-	TRBV25-1	CASSDFRGPGTEAFF	TGTGCCAGCAGTGACTTCAGGGGACCCGGCACTGAAGCTTTCTTT
TRBJ1-1	-	-	TRBV27	CASRGGPNTEAFF	TGTGCCAGCAGGGGAGGCCCGAACACTGAAGCTTTCTTT
TRBJ2-2	TRBD2	-	TRBV28	CASSLLLAWSGGELFF	TGTGCCAGCAGTTTATTACTAGCGTGGTCAGGCGGGGAGCTGTTTTTT
TRBJ2-2	TRBD2	-	TRBV30	CAWSGLAVRGGELFF	TGTGCCTGGTCCGGACTAGCGGTCAGGGGCGGGGAGCTGTTTTTT